This record covers a single T cell receptor (beta chain). Here immunoSEQ multiplex PCR was the method, and the copy in TCRdb shows in-frame clones only, minus some. The table includes roughly 130,000 clones, about four fifths detected once. The V end lost 1 base, the J end lost 7 bases, and 11 bases lay between the germline ends. CDR3 length: 14 residues. Germline CDR1 SGHDN, CDR2 FVKESK. This record comes from a study of blood T cell repertoires in COVID-19. Study information: Italy, Spain and the United States were the sources of the convalescent and acute COVID-19 samples.

The chain is built from TRBV14 and TRBJ1-3; D is perhaps TRBD1 (5 bases). The source of this sequence is a woman in her 50s with acute or convalescent COVID-19. Sequencing was carried out using peripheral blood. CDR3 residues: CASSQAGGWNTIYF. The CDR3 nucleotides are TGTGCCAGCAGCCAAGCCGGGGGGTGGAACACCATATATTTT.